This T cell receptor (beta chain) was recovered during a study of cytomegalovirus exposure and HLA in healthy donors. The CDR3 sequence is 17 residues long. Germline V gene lookup returns CDR1 LGHNA and CDR2 YNFKEQ. The V segment lost 0 bases and the J segment 1 base; nucleotides outside the gene matches: 8. With 60 Vbeta and 13 Jbeta primers, the PCR was carried out. The table came from immunoSEQ multiplex PCR; TCRdb's copy has only in-frame clones and leaves some out. The sample lists 100,000 to 150,000 clones; roughly 80% were seen once. Study outcomes and limitations: Later analysis identified some 16,000 TCR beta sequences associated with HLA alleles, using a false discovery rate threshold of 0.05. The records held CMV serostatus as the only immune exposure information. Rarity characterized most TCR sequences, yet some public TCRs appeared in many donors.

In regard to this clone: What it binds is not known.

The clonotype was recovered from a man aged 25 to 40 in good health and CMV-seropositive. This chain uses TRBV4-2 with TRBJ2-5; 7 bases align to TRBD2. What was sequenced was PBMCs. CDR3 DNA sequence: TGTGCCAGCAGCCAAGATATGCGGGAGCCTCCCCAAGAGACCCAGTACTTC. As protein: CASSQDMREPPQETQYF.